A single TCR beta chain is shown here with its context. In this sample, this clone turned up a few times. Its binding antigen is unknown. No much larger clone exists at a distance of one base, and base qualities are not known. The data are from a study of OX40 agonist ivuxolimab in advanced cancers. Describing the broader study: Ivuxolimab, which targeted the costimulatory receptor OX40 (CD134), was an agonistic, fully human IgG2 monoclonal antibody. Intravenous ivuxolimab was administered to patients every 2 weeks at six dose levels: 0.01, 0.1, 0.3, 1.5, 3 and 10 mg/kg. Of the roughly 54 patients in dose escalation, some 20 had hepatocellular carcinoma, some 15 had melanoma, 9 had renal cell carcinoma and 9 had head and neck cancer. In the dose-escalation cohort, 82.7% of patients were male, and the mean age was approximately 60 years, with a range of roughly 20 to 79. Prior anti-PD-1, anti-PD-L1 or anti-CTLA-4 therapy was permitted, and 30% to 45% of dose-escalation patients had received checkpoint inhibitors. Partial responses occurred in three dose-escalation patients, of whom one had hepatocellular carcinoma and two had cutaneous melanoma. The point of sequencing TCRbeta in the periphery was to test whether ivuxolimab changed TCR sequence diversity and drove clonal T-cell expansion. The paper describes the monotherapy dose-escalation part (N ≈ 52 patients) of the phase I trial of ivuxolimab.

The trial excluded patients who had a history of autoimmune disease or who were on systemic immunosuppression. Peripheral blood for TCR sequencing was drawn from every dose cohort at baseline, at cycle 4 day 1 and at cycle 7 day 1. The samples were taken from a phase I, first-in-human, multicenter, open-label dose-escalation trial of ivuxolimab. Adults with locally advanced or metastatic melanoma, renal cell, hepatocellular, or head and neck squamous cell carcinoma were enrolled in the trial. Before TCR sequencing, CD4+ and CD8+ T cells were separately sorted from peripheral blood. General findings and caveats noted by the study authors: In the 0.1-3.0 mg/kg groups, partial responders were among the patients with the lowest normalized peripheral clonal expansion, particularly in CD8+ T cells. After ivuxolimab, expanded clones were on average more numerous among CD8+ T cells than among CD4+ T cells. Low levels of normalized T-cell clonal expansion were also seen in some nonresponding patients. At doses of 0.1 to 3.0 mg/kg, clonal expansion of both CD4+ and CD8+ T cells in blood was seen between baseline and week 6. Antigen specificity was not determined for the clonally expanded peripheral T cells.

To sequence the TCRbeta CDR3 region, genomic DNA was isolated from the sorted cells. The immunoSEQ Assay was used for sequencing of TCRbeta CDR3 regions. Drawn from immuneACCESS, this table holds only the in-frame rearrangements with V and J called that TCRdb kept. Clones are partly lost; checked studies trace under half to an unresolved V gene and leave the rest unexplained. This sample has 20,000 to 25,000 clones in its table, and roughly 89% of those were observed once. The top ten hold around 15% of the sample. This sequence was found in an adult with an advanced solid tumor such as melanoma, head and neck, liver or kidney cancer. Sequenced here: CD4+ or CD8+ T cells sorted from blood, sampled in a trial of the OX40 agonist ivuxolimab.

The CDR3 is CASSASLGGPDTQYF. DNA sequence: TGTGCCAGTAGTGCCTCCTTAGGGGGGCCAGATACGCAGTATTTT. Recombination connected TRBV19 to TRBJ2-3; the D call could be TRBD1 or TRBD2, with each sharing 6 bases. Its CDR3 holds 15 amino acids, cysteine through phenylalanine. CDR3 DNA is the only sequence kept; it has 45 bases, read in frame from the first base. Based on the germline V gene (reference sequence), the CDR1 and CDR2 sequences are LNHDA and SQIVND. At the junction V is shortened by 5 bases and J by 4 bases, with 16 bases in between.